The rows below give T cell receptor beta chains drawn from one sample of a study of radiation and T cells in renal cell carcinoma. Assay: immunoSEQ multiplex PCR; the TCRdb copy retains only in-frame clones and omits some. The sample holds nearly 20,000 clones, 50% to 65% seen once. The sequencing here drew on tumor tissue, taken from a patient whose treatment included radiotherapy and nephrectomy. These receptors all stem from a woman between 70 and 85 years old with renal cell carcinoma. The CDR3 runs from the conserved cysteine through the conserved F or W. The D gene is left open where the match is weak. Not all rows give a size; the values are once, few, many and, for expanded clones, a class.

TRBD1	few	TRBJ2-7	TRBV5-1	CASSLGQGVTYEQYF	TGCGCCAGCAGCTTGGGACAGGGGGTCACCTACGAGCAGTACTTC
TRBD2	.	TRBJ2-1	TRBV2	CASSRTGSSGGGEQFF	TGTGCCAGCTCTAGGACAGGGTCTAGCGGGGGCGGTGAGCAGTTCTTC
.	.	TRBJ1-1	TRBV5-8	CASSLPNSMENTEAFF	TGTGCCAGCAGCTTGCCTAACTCAATGGAGAACACTGAAGCTTTCTTT
.	.	TRBJ2-7	TRBV7-8	CASSLEKKLGAPIYEQYF	TGTGCCAGCAGCTTAGAGAAAAAACTCGGTGCCCCGATCTACGAGCAGTACTTC
TRBD2	.	TRBJ2-3	TRBV4-3	CASSQEKASGSDTQYF	TGCGCCAGCAGCCAAGAGAAGGCTAGCGGATCAGATACGCAGTATTTT
.	.	TRBJ1-5	TRBV28	CASSGFGSTGNQPQHF	TGTGCCAGCAGCGGTTTCGGGTCTACTGGCAATCAGCCCCAGCATTTT
.	.	TRBJ2-1	TRBV15	CATSRERWAYNEQFF	TGTGCCACCAGCAGAGAACGTTGGGCCTACAATGAGCAGTTCTTC
.	.	TRBJ2-5	TRBV28	CASSSSRKGGQETQYF	TGTGCCAGCAGTTCCTCAAGAAAGGGCGGACAAGAGACCCAGTACTTC
.	.	TRBJ2-3	TRBV14	CASSQDTTGYTQYF	TGTGCCAGCAGCCAAGACACCACAGGTTATACGCAGTATTTT
.	few	TRBJ2-2	TRBV5-1	CASSLVGQTNTGELFF	TGCGCCAGCAGCTTGGTAGGACAAACGAACACCGGGGAGCTGTTTTTT
.	once	TRBJ1-1	TRBV14	CASSSSTRTEAFF	TGTGCCAGCAGCTCCTCGACCCGCACTGAAGCTTTCTTT
TRBD1	.	TRBJ1-5	TRBV28	CASSGQGGNQPQHF	TGTGCCAGCAGCGGACAGGGCGGCAATCAGCCCCAGCATTTT
TRBD1	.	TRBJ2-7	TRBV27	CASSPGTGGREQYF	TGTGCCAGCAGTCCCGGGACAGGGGGCCGGGAGCAGTACTTC
.	.	TRBJ1-2	TRBV5-6	CASSRDNWQPSGYTF	TGTGCCAGCAGCAGAGACAACTGGCAACCGAGTGGCTACACCTTC
.	medium-sized	TRBJ2-3	TRBV11-3	CASSSSVGTDTQYF	TGTGCCAGCAGCTCCTCAGTTGGTACAGATACGCAGTATTTT
.	.	TRBJ1-6	TRBV5-4	CASSQDPGGDSPLHF	TGCGCCAGCAGCCAAGACCCAGGCGGTGATTCACCCCTCCACTTT
.	medium-sized	TRBJ1-1	TRBV7-2	CASSLGGRKTFF	TGTGCCAGCAGCTTAGGGGGCAGGAAAACTTTCTTT
TRBD1	.	TRBJ1-1	TRBV30	CAWSRETGIAFF	TGTGCCTGGAGTAGGGAGACAGGGATCGCTTTCTTT
.	few	TRBJ1-5	TRBV28	CASASSNQPQHF	TGTGCCAGCGCCAGTAGCAATCAGCCCCAGCATTTT
.	.	TRBJ1-1	TRBV27	CASSLRGNTEAFF	TGTGCCAGCAGTTTGAGGGGGAACACTGAAGCTTTCTTT
.	once	TRBJ2-7	TRBV18	CASSRQVDYEQYF	TGTGCCAGCTCACGACAGGTCGACTACGAGCAGTACTTC
.	.	TRBJ1-4	TRBV27	CASSAPGQTNEKLFF	TGTGCCAGCAGTGCCCCGGGACAAACTAATGAAAAACTGTTTTTT
.	.	TRBJ2-1	TRBV5-1	CASSLIAWDEQFF	TGCGCCAGCAGCTTGATAGCGTGGGATGAGCAGTTCTTC
.	.	TRBJ2-5	TRBV7-2	CASSSSRGPEETQYF	TGTGCCAGCAGCTCGAGCCGGGGGCCGGAAGAGACCCAGTACTTC
.	.	TRBJ2-6	TRBV9	CASSVEGGPLSGANVLTF	TGTGCCAGCAGCGTAGAGGGGGGACCCCTCTCTGGGGCCAACGTCCTGACTTTC
TRBD1	few	TRBJ1-5	TRBV7-8	CASSSRQGQPQHF	TGTGCCAGCAGCTCCCGACAGGGGCAGCCCCAGCATTTT
TRBD1	.	TRBJ1-5	TRBV7-3	CASSQTGSNQPQHF	TGTGCCAGCAGCCAGACAGGGAGCAATCAGCCCCAGCATTTT
.	.	TRBJ2-5	TRBV6-4	CASSDFKGGRQETQYF	TGTGCCAGCAGTGACTTCAAGGGGGGCCGCCAAGAGACCCAGTACTTC
.	.	TRBJ2-3	TRBV13	CASSLEGYRTDTQYF	TGTGCCAGCAGCTTGGAGGGCTACCGCACAGATACGCAGTATTTT
.	.	TRBJ1-2	TRBV5-4	CASSTEPNYGYTF	TGTGCCAGCAGCACGGAGCCTAACTATGGCTACACCTTC
.	few	TRBJ2-4	TRBV27	CASSPRGGQNIQYF	TGTGCCAGCAGTCCGCGAGGGGGGCAGAACATTCAGTACTTC
TRBD1	.	TRBJ1-4	TRBV6-5	CASSPGGPDEKLFF	TGTGCCAGCAGTCCAGGGGGACCTGACGAAAAACTGTTTTTT
TRBD1	.	TRBJ2-1	TRBV7-2	CASSLGTGGDTNEQFF	TGTGCCAGCAGCTTGGGGACAGGGGGAGATACCAATGAGCAGTTCTTC
.	.	TRBJ1-2	TRBV6-5	CATGLNYGYTF	TGTGCCACGGGGTTAAACTATGGCTACACCTTC
TRBD2	.	TRBJ2-3	TRBV28	CASSLSGGGPGDTQYF	TGTGCCAGCAGTTTAAGTGGCGGGGGGCCGGGAGATACGCAGTATTTT
TRBD1	.	TRBJ1-2	TRBV4-2	CASSQTGQGAGGYTF	TGTGCCAGCAGCCAAACCGGGCAGGGGGCGGGCGGCTACACCTTC
TRBD1	.	TRBJ1-2	TRBV6-1	CASSEIGGGYGYTF	TGTGCCAGCAGTGAAATAGGGGGCGGCTATGGCTACACCTTC
TRBD1	.	TRBJ2-2	TRBV5-1	CASSLDTGDTGELFF	TGCGCCAGCAGCTTGGATACAGGGGACACCGGGGAGCTGTTTTTT
.	few	TRBJ1-1	TRBV4-2	CASSLQVRGTEAFF	TGTGCCAGCAGTCTACAGGTAAGGGGCACTGAAGCTTTCTTT
TRBD2	few	TRBJ2-7	TRBV4-3	CASSQDESAGEQYF	TGCGCCAGCAGCCAAGATGAATCAGCGGGGGAGCAGTACTTC
.	.	TRBJ2-7	TRBV5-6	CASSTTQGYEQYF	TGTGCCAGCAGCACAACGCAGGGATACGAGCAGTACTTC
.	.	TRBJ1-2	TRBV6-1	CASSHVAYYGYTF	TGTGCCAGCAGCCACGTAGCATACTATGGCTACACCTTC
TRBD1	few	TRBJ1-4	TRBV2	CASRTGGKVEKLFF	TGTGCCAGCAGGACAGGGGGCAAGGTTGAAAAACTGTTTTTT
.	.	TRBJ1-1	TRBV5-1	CASRVGRPNTEAFF	TGCGCCAGCAGAGTAGGAAGGCCGAACACTGAAGCTTTCTTT
TRBD2	once	TRBJ2-5	TRBV5-1	CASSLSSGQQETQYF	TGCGCCAGCAGCTTGTCTAGCGGACAACAAGAGACCCAGTACTTC
TRBD1	.	TRBJ2-7	TRBV7-6	CASSLGTGGFRVYEQYF	TGTGCCAGCAGCTTAGGGACAGGGGGCTTCCGGGTCTACGAGCAGTACTTC